The clone carrying this TCR beta chain turned up a few times. Its target is unknown. The sample is drawn from a study of T cells in Graves' hyperthyroidism and ophthalmopathy. Study information: Peripheral blood was acquired at first diagnosis, ahead of any therapy whatsoever.

There were TCR beta CDR3 regions amplified from RNA transcripts. First-round RT-PCR of the TCR CDR3 relied on the HTBI primer set. TCRdb redid the calling of the multiplex PCR reads with MiXCR, one entry per CDR3 protein. The table has about 640,000 distinct CDR3 sequences, less than 25% seen once. There are 14 residues in the CDR3. The germline V and J ends were trimmed by 6 bases and 1 base, with 11 bases remaining between them. Germline V CDR1 and CDR2: SGHRS, YFSETQ. Study observations and caveats: Ophthalmopathy, which appeared later, was predicted by the model a median about 6 months before onset. Expanded thyroid clonotypes (above 0.001) were mostly also found in blood.

Enrolled ophthalmopathy patients presented with a Clinical Activity Score of at least 3, a NOSPECS grade of at least 4, and disease duration under 3 months. The chain couples TRBV5-1 to TRBJ2-1; no reliable D call. Sequenced: blood. The receptor's source is a man aged 25-40 years with Graves' ophthalmopathy. CDR3 residues: CASKRGESYNEQFF. The CDR3 nucleotides are TGCGCCAGCAAACGAGGAGAATCCTACAATGAGCAGTTCTTC.